These 30 T cell receptor beta chains came from one sample sequenced in a study of T cell repertoires in cytomegalovirus infection. TCRdb re-analysed the reads in MiXCR, keeping a single row per CDR3 protein. The table records a few hundred thousand distinct CDR3 sequences, 9.5% of them present only once. Sequenced input: PBMCs. Receptor source: a human donor in good health (CMV status not recorded). Some clones in this sample may be carry-over from other donors' samples.

This clonotype was counted ten times or more. The chain has TRBV7-9 and TRBJ2-1; 8 positions match TRBD2. V shed 6 bases, J shed 7 bases, and the junction held 5 bases outside the gene matches. CDR1 is SEHNR and CDR2 is FQNEAQ in the germline V gene (reference sequence). This CDR3 region has 13 residues. CDR3 region: CASSSGKRNEQFF. For the CDR3, the DNA is TGTGCCAGCAGTAGCGGGAAGAGGAATGAGCAGTTCTTC.

The chain joins TRBV11-3 to TRBJ1-1; perhaps TRBD1 as D (5 bases). Trimming shortened V by 5 bases and J by 0 bases, and 13 bases separated the two germline ends. Looked up from germline, CDR1 is SGHNT and CDR2 is YENEEA. This CDR3 region has 15 residues. Here the CDR3 reads CASSPSGTLNTEAFF. The CDR3 nucleotides are TGTGCCAGCAGCCCGTCCGGGACGTTGAACACTGAAGCTTTCTTT. Supplemented by reference TRBV11-3 and TRBJ1-1, the full variable domain reads EAGVVQSPRYKIIEKKQPVAFWCNPISGHNTLYWYLQNLGQGPELLIRYENEEAVDDSQLPKDRFSAERLKGVDSTLKIQPAELGDSAVYLCASSPSGTLNTEAFFGQGTRLTVV.

This clonotype appeared a few times. The rearrangement uses TRBV6-5 and TRBJ1-4; D might be TRBD1 (6 bases). This CDR3 spans 13 amino acids. Germline CDR1 MNHEY, CDR2 SVGAGI. Trimming took off 11 bases at V and 7 bases at J, with 17 bases between the two ends. CDR3 sequence reads: CAAGPQGFEKLFF. CDR3 coding DNA: TGTGCCGCAGGCCCACAGGGATTTGAAAAACTGTTTTTT.

This clonotype was picked up many times. The rearrangement links TRBV19 to TRBJ2-7; weak D call: TRBD1 (6 bases). Germline V gives CDR1 LNHDA, CDR2 SQIVND (reference sequence). The V end lost 5 bases, the J end lost 5 bases, and 13 bases lay between the germline ends. The CDR3 has 13 amino acids. CDR3 coding DNA: TGTGCCAGTAGTCCGTCGGACAGCAACGAGCAGTACTTC. Residues: CASSPSDSNEQYF.

The chain links TRBV6-1 to TRBJ1-5; TRBD1 might be the D (5 bases). CDR3 length: 14 amino acids. From germline, CDR1 is MNHNS and CDR2 SASEGT. The V and J ends lost 6 bases and 7 bases respectively, with 16 bases between them. The CDR3 sequence is CASSPTGYGQPQHF. DNA for the CDR3: TGTGCCAGCAGCCCCACAGGCTACGGGCAGCCCCAGCATTTT.

Many counts were recorded for this clonotype. The chain uses TRBV20-1 and TRBJ2-5, with 7 bases fitting TRBD1. This CDR3 has 13 residues. Trimming cost V 5 bases and J 2 bases; bases outside gene matches: 5. Germline values: CDR1 DFQATT, CDR2 SNEGSKA (reference sequence). Here the CDR3 DNA reads TGCAGTGCTTACTTGGGACAGCAAGAGACCCAGTACTTC. This codes for CSAYLGQQETQYF.

In this sample, this clonotype turned up many times. The chain links TRBV12-3 or TRBV12-4 to TRBJ1-1, with D perhaps matching TRBD1 (5 bases). V was pared by 2 bases and J by 4 bases, with 11 bases between. This CDR3 has 14 residues. CDR3 loop: CASSLTGRVTEAFF. CDR3 nucleotides: TGTGCCAGCAGTTTAACAGGCAGAGTCACTGAAGCTTTCTTT.

The chain links TRBV20-1 to TRBJ1-2; D not resolved. Deletions cut 2 bases from V and 3 bases from J, with 19 bases between. CDR1 is DFQATT and CDR2 is SNEGSKA in the germline V gene (reference sequence). The CDR3 sequence is 16 residues long. CDR3 amino acids: CSARIEGEGAYYGYTF. The CDR3, as DNA: TGCAGTGCTAGAATAGAAGGAGAGGGCGCATACTATGGCTACACCTTC.

V usage is TRBV28 and J usage is TRBJ2-1; maybe TRBD1 (6 bases). V lost 3 bases, J lost 7 bases, and 10 bases lay in between. This CDR3 comprises 13 residues. Germline V gene sequence: CDR1 MDHEN, CDR2 SYDVKM. The CDR3 loop is CASSFGGRNEQFF. In DNA, the CDR3 is TGTGCCAGCAGTTTTGGGGGCAGAAATGAGCAGTTCTTC.

The table lists this clonotype with many counts. The chain employs TRBV7-2 and TRBJ2-7, with TRBD2 matching 8 bases. V shed 5 bases and J 3 bases; nucleotides not matched to a gene: 9. Looked up from germline, CDR1 is SGHTA and CDR2 is FQGNSA. The CDR3 consists of 15 residues. CDR3 protein: CASSREGLSLYEQYF. In DNA, the CDR3 is TGTGCCAGCAGCCGGGAGGGCCTATCCCTCTACGAGCAGTACTTC.

V is TRBV5-1 and J is TRBJ2-5; TRBD2 aligns across 10 bases. The J segment lost 7 bases and the V segment lost 1 base, leaving 10 bases of the junction unmatched. Germline lookup yields CDR1 SGHRS and CDR2 YFSETQ. This CDR3 region has 16 residues. CDR3 protein: CASSLLQREGRGTQYF. The CDR3 DNA follows: TGCGCCAGCAGCTTGTTACAGCGGGAGGGCCGAGGGACCCAGTACTTC.

The table lists this clonotype with many counts. V is TRBV7-9 and J is TRBJ2-3, with TRBD2 matching 9 bases. This CDR3 has 17 residues. The V and J ends lost 1 base and 1 base, in that order; junction bases with no gene match: 6. Germline CDR1 is SEHNR and CDR2 is FQNEAQ (reference sequence). CDR3 sequence reads: CASSLGASGDRTDTQYF. The CDR3 bases are TGTGCCAGCAGCTTAGGAGCTAGCGGGGACCGCACAGATACGCAGTATTTT.

This clonotype has more than one count but fewer than ten. This sequence joins TRBV7-9 and TRBJ2-1, with a possible D match to TRBD2 (7 bases). The CDR3 is made up of 14 amino acids. Germline V gene sequence: CDR1 SEHNR, CDR2 FQNEAQ (reference sequence). V lost 1 base and J 9 bases, leaving 13 bases between the germline ends. CDR3 in amino acids: CASSLGWGGREQFF. CDR3 nucleotide sequence: TGTGCCAGCAGCTTAGGCTGGGGGGGGCGTGAGCAGTTCTTC.

V usage is TRBV7-8 and J usage is TRBJ2-7; 8 nucleotides match TRBD2. The CDR3 sequence is 14 residues long. Germline loops: CDR1 SGHVS, CDR2 FQNEAQ. Germline trimming cut 3 bases from V and 5 bases from J; bases unmatched to any gene: 6. CDR3 in amino acids: CASSFLAGFDEQYF. In DNA form, the CDR3 reads TGTGCCAGCAGCTTCTTAGCGGGATTCGACGAGCAGTACTTC.

This clonotype showed up many times. The chain uses TRBV5-4 and TRBJ2-7; the match to TRBD2 covers 14 bases. Trimming took 3 bases from V and 1 from J; bases not matched to a gene: 27. The CDR3 sequence is 24 residues long. Germline assignment: CDR1 SGHNT and CDR2 YYREEE (reference sequence). The CDR3 nucleotides are TGTGCCAGCAGCTCGGTTGCCCGCGGACTAGCGGGAGGCCTAAATTGGCTTTTTTCCTACGAGCAGTACTTC. The encoded protein is CASSSVARGLAGGLNWLFSYEQYF.

This clonotype appeared many times. This chain connects TRBV28 to TRBJ1-5; TRBD1 is a possible D gene (5 bases). Trimming took 7 bases from V and 7 from J, leaving 14 bases between them. The CDR3 runs 13 residues. CDR1 and CDR2 from the germline V gene are MDHEN and SYDVKM. This CDR3 reads CASNPDGGQPQHF. CDR3 coding DNA: TGTGCCAGCAACCCCGACGGGGGGCAGCCCCAGCATTTT.

This clonotype was detected ten times or more. The chain joins TRBV7-2 to TRBJ2-3; TRBD1 agrees at 11 bases. The CDR3 loop spans 15 amino acids. From germline, CDR1 is SGHTA and CDR2 FQGNSA. Trimming cost V 1 base and J 9 bases; bases outside gene matches: 6. This CDR3 reads CASSLVGTGGKTQYF. Here the CDR3 DNA reads TGTGCCAGCAGCTTAGTAGGGACAGGGGGAAAAACGCAGTATTTT. Variable domain in full (rest from reference TRBV7-2 and TRBJ2-3): GAGVSQSPSNKVTEKGKDVELRCDPISGHTALYWYRQSLGQGLEFLIYFQGNSAPDKSGLPSDRFSAERTGGSVSTLTIQRTQQEDSAVYLCASSLVGTGGKTQYFGPGTRLTVL.

The V call is TRBV5-1, the J call TRBJ2-7; D is unresolved. Trimming took 4 bases from V and 5 from J, leaving 7 bases between them. CDR1 SGHRS and CDR2 YFSETQ come from the germline V gene. The CDR3 contains 11 residues. CDR3 in amino acids: CASSEADEQYF. The CDR3 DNA follows: TGCGCCAGCAGCGAAGCTGACGAGCAGTACTTC.

This clonotype showed up many times. The V and J genes are TRBV11-2 and TRBJ2-2, with D perhaps matching TRBD2 (6 bases). CDR1 and CDR2 (germline): SGHAT, FQNNGV. V shed 5 bases and J shed 6 bases, with 19 bases lying between them. The CDR3 is 16 amino acids. For the CDR3, the DNA is TGTGCCAGCAGCCCTCACCGGGACTTCCAGGCCGGGGAGCTGTTTTTT. This sequence encodes CASSPHRDFQAGELFF.

This clonotype was seen a single time. One base away lies a much larger clone, so this may be a sequencing read error. The chain employs TRBV2 and TRBJ2-5, with D perhaps TRBD1 (6 bases). Germline assignment: CDR1 SNHLY and CDR2 FYNNEI. The CDR3 spans 15 residues. The ends were cut back, 5 bases at V and 4 bases at J, with 17 bases in the middle. The CDR3 loop is CASSSQRTDRETQYF. CDR3 bases: TGTGCCAGCAGTTCCCAAAGGACAGATCGAGAGACCCAGTACTTC.

This clonotype came up many times. The chain recombines TRBV6-1 with TRBJ2-3; TRBD2 aligns across 11 bases. The CDR3 totals 16 residues. The junction had 5 bases not matched to a gene; V was cut back by 6 bases and J by 0 bases. Germline CDR1 MNHNS, CDR2 SASEGT. The CDR3 loop is CASRRLAGGSTDTQYF. CDR3 nucleotides: TGTGCCAGCAGGAGGCTAGCGGGAGGTAGCACAGATACGCAGTATTTT.

This clonotype came up many times. The chain couples TRBV12-3 or TRBV12-4 to TRBJ1-1; TRBD1 might be the D (5 bases). This CDR3 has 14 amino acids. V was pared by 1 base and J by 4 bases, with 10 bases between. CDR3 residues: CASSLVGRTTEAFF. For the CDR3, the DNA is TGTGCCAGCAGTTTAGTGGGACGGACCACTGAAGCTTTCTTT.

The chain joins TRBV6-1 to TRBJ2-5, with D perhaps TRBD1 or TRBD2 (6 bases each). Germline lookup yields CDR1 MNHNS and CDR2 SASEGT. V gave up 7 bases and J gave up 10 bases, with 28 bases separating them. This CDR3 has 16 amino acids. The CDR3 loop is CASTKSSIKTGGNQYF. The CDR3 DNA is TGTGCCAGCACCAAATCATCAATCAAGACAGGCGGGAACCAGTACTTC.

The chain combines TRBV6-6 with TRBJ2-7; D possibly corresponds to TRBD1 (7 bases). Per the germline V gene, CDR1 is MNHNY and CDR2 is SVGAGI (reference sequence). V gave up 8 bases and J gave up 1 base, with 9 bases separating them. The CDR3 has 12 amino acids. The CDR3 spells CASQGGSYEQYF. The CDR3 DNA sequence: TGTGCCAGCCAGGGGGGATCCTACGAGCAGTACTTC.

The J gene is TRBJ1-5, the V gene TRBV19; no reliable D call. Between the trimmed V and J ends, which lost 10 bases and 0 bases, there was a span of 13 bases. Germline V CDR1 and CDR2: LNHDA, SQIVND (reference sequence). The CDR3 covers 14 residues. CDR3 coding DNA: TGTGCCACCTCCGGGCAGTATAGCAATCAGCCCCAGCATTTT. This translates into CATSGQYSNQPQHF.

This clonotype showed up many times. CDR3 nucleotides: TGTGCCAGCAGCCCTTCGGGGGGACAGGGATACTCTAGCACAGATACGCAGTATTTT. Encoded protein: CASSPSGGQGYSSTDTQYF. The chain couples TRBV7-2 to TRBJ2-3; the match to TRBD1 covers 9 bases. Trimming at V came to 5 bases and at J to 0 bases, leaving 15 bases not matched to a gene. Germline V gene data show CDR1 as SGHTA and CDR2 as FQGNSA. The CDR3 contains 19 residues. The full variable domain, with the rest looked up from reference TRBV7-2 and TRBJ2-3, is GAGVSQSPSNKVTEKGKDVELRCDPISGHTALYWYRQSLGQGLEFLIYFQGNSAPDKSGLPSDRFSAERTGGSVSTLTIQRTQQEDSAVYLCASSPSGGQGYSSTDTQYFGPGTRLTVL.

This rearrangement joins TRBV7-2 to TRBJ2-1; either TRBD1 or TRBD2 may supply D (5 bases each). Per germline, CDR1 SGHTA and CDR2 FQGNSA. Trimming removed 0 bases from V and 5 bases from J, with 23 bases in between. The CDR3 runs 19 residues. CDR3 bases: TGTGCCAGCAGCTTAGCGAAACTCGGGGACCTCCGCGCTAACAATGAGCAGTTCTTC. Its translation: CASSLAKLGDLRANNEQFF.

The rearrangement uses TRBV7-9 and TRBJ2-1; D is unclear. The CDR3 consists of 14 residues. Trimming pared 6 bases from V and 3 bases from J, leaving 12 bases between. In germline, CDR1 is SEHNR, CDR2 FQNEAQ (reference sequence). CDR3 bases: TGTGCCAGCAGTTTGAGAGACTTCTACAATGAGCAGTTCTTC. This gives the protein CASSLRDFYNEQFF. Supplemented by reference TRBV7-9 and TRBJ2-1, the full variable domain reads DTGVSQNPRHKITKRGQNVTFRCDPISEHNRLYWYRQTLGQGPEFLTYFQNEAQLEKSRLLSDRFSAERPKGSFSTLEIQRTEQGDSAMYLCASSLRDFYNEQFFGPGTRLTVL.

The rearrangement joins TRBV19 to TRBJ2-7; D is unclear. V lost 2 bases, J lost 7 bases, and 12 bases lay in between. Looked up from germline, CDR1 is LNHDA and CDR2 is SQIVND (reference sequence). The CDR3 runs 13 residues. The CDR3 is CASSIRTLSEQYF. The CDR3 DNA reads TGTGCCAGTAGTATAAGGACCCTTTCGGAGCAGTACTTC.

The chain is built from TRBV6-2 or TRBV6-3 and TRBJ1-1; 7 bases align to TRBD1. The V gene's germline CDR1 is MNHEY and CDR2 SVGEGT. Unmatched junction bases numbered 15, after V lost 4 bases and J lost 1 base. There are 18 residues in the CDR3. CDR3 nucleotide sequence: TGTGCCAGCAGTTCAGAAAATAAACAGGGGATGAAGAACACTGAAGCTTTCTTT. It translates to CASSSENKQGMKNTEAFF.